The 26 T cell receptor beta chains presented below share a single source sample, sequenced in a study of cytomegalovirus exposure and HLA in healthy donors. The PCR made use of 60 Vbeta and 13 Jbeta primers. Sequencing used immunoSEQ multiplex PCR; TCRdb keeps in-frame clones, though not all of them. Of tens of thousands of clones in the sample, approximately 71% are singletons; the top ten hold about 3.8%. Sequenced sample: PBMCs. All receptors come from a man aged 30 to 39 in good health and CMV-seronegative.

V gene TRBV28 combines with J gene TRBJ2-1; TRBD2 aligns across 8 bases. The V gene's germline CDR1 is MDHEN and CDR2 SYDVKM. This CDR3 is built from 16 residues. Trimming at V came to 5 bases and at J to 9 bases, leaving 15 bases not matched to a gene. CDR3 DNA sequence: TGTGCCAGCAGTCCTTATGGGACTAGGAGTTTTAGTGAGCAGTTCTTC. Protein: CASSPYGTRSFSEQFF.

V is TRBV4-2 and J is TRBJ1-2; a weak D match, TRBD1 (6 bases). V was clipped by 0 bases and J by 5 bases, with 22 bases between them. The CDR3 spans 18 residues. The germline V gene encodes CDR1 LGHNA and CDR2 YNFKEQ. The CDR3 reads CASSQDEGGFGGRYGYTF. CDR3 coding DNA: TGTGCCAGCAGCCAAGATGAGGGGGGTTTCGGGGGGAGATATGGCTACACCTTC.

This clone occurred a few times. The rearrangement links TRBV25-1 to TRBJ2-5, with 9 bases aligning to TRBD2. Trimming cost V 5 bases and J 1 base; bases outside gene matches: 11. Germline V CDR1 and CDR2: MGHDK, SYGVNS. CDR3 size: 17 residues. The CDR3 sequence is CASSPLASSGSQETQYF. The DNA for the CDR3 is TGTGCCAGCAGTCCTCTAGCGAGTAGCGGGAGCCAAGAGACCCAGTACTTC.

This chain connects TRBV29-1 to TRBJ1-1, with D perhaps matching TRBD1 (5 bases). CDR1 and CDR2 from the germline V gene are SQVTM and ANQGSEA. V was cut by 4 bases and J by 1 base, with 10 bases left in between. There are 13 residues in the CDR3. This CDR3 is CSVGSRANTEAFF. CDR3 nucleotide sequence: TGCAGCGTTGGGAGCAGGGCGAACACTGAAGCTTTCTTT.

V gene TRBV6-6 combines with J gene TRBJ1-5, with TRBD1 matching over 7 bases. This CDR3 has 12 amino acids. The germline CDR1 and CDR2 sequences are MNHNY and SVGAGI (reference sequence). Germline trimming cut 8 bases from V and 9 bases from J; bases unmatched to any gene: 7. This CDR3 reads CASGETGAPQHF. The CDR3 DNA reads TGTGCCAGCGGGGAAACAGGGGCGCCCCAGCATTTT.

The chain joins TRBV7-2 to TRBJ1-1; TRBD1 aligns across 10 bases. J gave up 3 bases and V 5 bases, and 6 bases lay outside the gene matches. The CDR3 is made up of 15 amino acids. Germline CDR1 is SGHTA and CDR2 is FQGNSA. Written as DNA, the CDR3 is TGTGCCAGCAGCGTAGGGACAGGGGTTTACACTGAAGCTTTCTTT. It codes for CASSVGTGVYTEAFF. Based on the CDR3 plus reference TRBV7-2 and TRBJ1-1, the full variable domain is GAGVSQSPSNKVTEKGKDVELRCDPISGHTALYWYRQSLGQGLEFLIYFQGNSAPDKSGLPSDRFSAERTGGSVSTLTIQRTQQEDSAVYLCASSVGTGVYTEAFFGQGTRLTVV.

J is TRBJ2-2 and V is TRBV6-5; D gene uncertain. The CDR3 sequence is 14 residues long. V was cut by 1 base and J by 2 bases, with 5 bases left in between. Germline V gene sequence: CDR1 MNHEY, CDR2 SVGAGI. The CDR3 loop is CASSYFSNTGELFF. The DNA for the CDR3 is TGTGCCAGCAGTTACTTCTCTAACACCGGGGAGCTGTTTTTT.

The gene calls are TRBV11-3 and TRBJ2-3; D gene ambiguous. CDR1 and CDR2 from the germline V gene are SGHNT and YENEEA. There are 12 residues in the CDR3. V lost 4 bases and J 3 bases, leaving 5 bases between the germline ends. The CDR3 DNA reads as TGTGCCAGCAGCTCCGGGACAGATACGCAGTATTTT. It yields the protein CASSSGTDTQYF.

This chain links TRBV2 with TRBJ2-2, with D possibly being TRBD1 (6 bases). Per germline, CDR1 SNHLY and CDR2 FYNNEI. Trimming stripped 3 bases from V and 4 bases from J, with 12 bases between. The CDR3 contains 15 residues. This chain's CDR3 is CASSELGAGTGELFF. The CDR3 DNA sequence: TGTGCCAGCAGTGAGCTGGGGGCCGGCACCGGGGAGCTGTTTTTT.

This clone was counted a single time. The chain is built from TRBV6-1 and TRBJ1-2; the D is unclear. Germline CDR1 MNHNS, CDR2 SASEGT. The CDR3 is made up of 11 amino acids. V gave up 7 bases and J gave up 8 bases, with 11 bases separating them. The CDR3 spells CASKTTPGYTF. DNA for the CDR3: TGTGCCAGCAAAACCACACCCGGCTACACCTTC.

CDR3 protein: CATSRGSTSWGQETQYF. CDR3 nucleotides: TGTGCCACCAGCAGAGGTTCCACTAGCTGGGGCCAAGAGACCCAGTACTTC. V is TRBV15 and J is TRBJ2-5, with TRBD2 as a possible D gene (6 bases). The CDR3 contains 17 residues. V lost 1 base and J 1 base, leaving 16 bases between the germline ends. Germline values: CDR1 LNHNV, CDR2 YYDKDF (reference sequence).

This chain joins TRBV5-1 and TRBJ2-3, with 16 nucleotides matching TRBD2. CDR1 and CDR2 (germline): SGHRS, YFSETQ. The CDR3 contains 16 residues. The ends lost 4 bases at V and 6 bases at J; junction bases unmatched: 5. This chain's CDR3 is CASSLGLAGGPDTQYF. The CDR3 DNA follows: TGCGCCAGCAGCCTGGGACTAGCGGGGGGGCCGGATACGCAGTATTTT.

This chain joins TRBV6-1 and TRBJ1-4, with D perhaps TRBD1 (5 bases). V was pared by 1 base and J by 4 bases, with 7 bases between. Per the germline V gene, CDR1 is MNHNS and CDR2 is SASEGT. The CDR3 is 14 amino acids. CDR3 sequence (DNA): TGTGCCAGCAGTGAAGACAGGATTAATGAAAAACTGTTTTTT. As protein: CASSEDRINEKLFF.

V usage is TRBV28 and J usage is TRBJ2-3; 9 nucleotides match TRBD2. The V segment lost 3 bases and the J segment 6 bases; nucleotides outside the gene matches: 10. The CDR3 covers 16 residues. Germline-derived CDR1 and CDR2 are MDHEN and SYDVKM. The DNA of the CDR3 is TGTGCCAGCAGTTTTGGGCTAGCGGGGCGCGGGGATACGCAGTATTTT. Translated, it gives CASSFGLAGRGDTQYF.

This clone was detected only a few times. This chain joins TRBV5-4 and TRBJ2-5, with D possibly TRBD2 on 5 matching bases. The CDR3 is 15 amino acids. Looked up from germline, CDR1 is SGHNT and CDR2 is YYREEE (reference sequence). Trimming removed 0 bases from V and 5 bases from J, with 14 bases in between. CDR3 amino acids: CASSLDLTRSETQYF. The CDR3 coding sequence is TGTGCCAGCAGCTTGGACCTCACTAGGAGCGAGACCCAGTACTTC.

The table lists this clone with a few counts. V is TRBV30 and J is TRBJ2-1, with 10 bases that match TRBD2. The germline V gene has CDR1 GTSNPN and CDR2 SVGIG (reference sequence). V lost 0 bases, J lost 6 bases, and 2 bases stayed unmatched. The length of the CDR3 is 14 residues. The CDR3 DNA reads as TGTGCCTGGAGTGTCCTAGCGGGAGCCAATGAGCAGTTCTTC. Its translation: CAWSVLAGANEQFF. Combining the CDR3 with reference TRBV30 and TRBJ2-1 gives the whole variable domain SQTIHQWPATLVQPVGSPLSLECTVEGTSNPNLYWYRQAAGRGLQLLFYSVGIGQISSEVPQNLSASRPQDRQFILSSKKLLLSDSGFYLCAWSVLAGANEQFFGPGTRLTVL.

This chain uses TRBV7-2 with TRBJ2-7; D is uncertain. The V gene lost 4 bases and the J gene lost 2 bases, with 15 bases spanning the gap. The CDR3 contains 15 residues. Germline lookup yields CDR1 SGHTA and CDR2 FQGNSA. The CDR3, as DNA: TGTGCCAGCAGCTCCTCCGGGTACCCCACCTACGAGCAGTACTTC. It codes for CASSSSGYPTYEQYF. The variable domain in full, with the rest retrieved from reference TRBV7-2 and TRBJ2-7, is GAGVSQSPSNKVTEKGKDVELRCDPISGHTALYWYRQSLGQGLEFLIYFQGNSAPDKSGLPSDRFSAERTGGSVSTLTIQRTQQEDSAVYLCASSSSGYPTYEQYFGPGTRLTVT.

This clone was recorded a few times. V is TRBV2 and J is TRBJ1-6; TRBD1 matches 8 bases. The CDR3 loop spans 15 amino acids. V lost 7 bases to trimming and J lost 9 bases; unmatched junction nucleotides: 11. Looked up from germline, CDR1 is SNHLY and CDR2 is FYNNEI. The CDR3: CASKDEQGAFSPLHF. The CDR3 nucleotides read TGTGCCAGCAAGGATGAGCAGGGGGCATTTTCACCCCTCCACTTT.

This chain joins TRBV5-1 and TRBJ2-7; 10 bases match TRBD1. Per the germline V gene, CDR1 is SGHRS and CDR2 is YFSETQ. J was trimmed by 6 bases and V by 4 bases; bases with no gene match: 4. CDR3 length: 13 residues. The CDR3 bases are TGCGCCAGCAGCCGGGACAGGGGCGGCGAGCAGTACTTC. Translated: CASSRDRGGEQYF.

J is TRBJ2-7 and V is TRBV27; no clear D. Trimming stripped 5 bases from V and 3 bases from J, with 14 bases between. Germline V gene sequence: CDR1 MNHEY, CDR2 SMNVEV (reference sequence). The CDR3 consists of 14 residues. CDR3 amino acids: CASSTTQEVYEQYF. The CDR3 DNA is TGTGCCAGCAGTACGACTCAAGAGGTCTACGAGCAGTACTTC.

The chain is built from TRBV7-8 and TRBJ2-7; a weak D match, TRBD2 (5 bases). CDR3 length equals 14 residues. Trimming stripped 0 bases from V and 4 bases from J, with 10 bases between. Germline assignment: CDR1 SGHVS and CDR2 FQNEAQ. Here the CDR3 DNA reads TGTGCCAGCAGCTTAGCGGGAGTAGGATACGAGCAGTACTTC. Its protein product is CASSLAGVGYEQYF.

V usage is TRBV19 and J usage is TRBJ1-1; D is uncertain. Germline values: CDR1 LNHDA, CDR2 SQIVND (reference sequence). This CDR3 has 15 amino acids. The ends were cut back, 8 bases at V and 1 base at J, with 17 bases in the middle. CDR3 region: CASHNYNAANTEAFF. The CDR3 DNA is TGTGCCAGTCATAATTACAACGCGGCGAACACTGAAGCTTTCTTT.

The chain combines TRBV7-2 with TRBJ2-5; 7 bases map to TRBD1. Unmatched junction bases numbered 4, after V lost 5 bases and J lost 4 bases. Germline V gene sequence: CDR1 SGHTA, CDR2 FQGNSA. The CDR3 totals 13 residues. The CDR3 DNA is TGTGCCAGCAGCACAGGGGTCGGAGAGACCCAGTACTTC. Amino acid sequence: CASSTGVGETQYF.

V usage is TRBV2 and J usage is TRBJ1-1; unclear D gene. The CDR3 totals 12 residues. Germline lookup yields CDR1 SNHLY and CDR2 FYNNEI. The CDR3 sequence: CADRRVNTEAFF. CDR3 bases: TGTGCGGACCGGCGGGTGAACACTGAAGCTTTCTTT.

V usage is TRBV5-8 and J usage is TRBJ2-3; possible D gene TRBD1, 5 bases. The CDR3 is 15 amino acids. Trimming left V 4 bases short and J 2 bases short, with 14 bases between. Germline-derived CDR1 and CDR2 are SGHTS and YDEGEE. The CDR3 reads CASSEFPTVTDTQYF. As DNA, the CDR3 is TGTGCCAGCAGCGAATTTCCGACAGTCACAGATACGCAGTATTTT.

The rearrangement links TRBV27 to TRBJ2-3, with 7 bases matching TRBD1. The V gene end was trimmed by 5 bases and the J gene end by 3 bases; junction bases not matched to a gene: 14. Germline V gene data show CDR1 as MNHEY and CDR2 as SMNVEV (reference sequence). CDR3 length: 17 residues. The CDR3, as DNA: TGTGCCAGCAGTCCCCCCCCCGTAGGGGGCAGGACAGATACGCAGTATTTT. Translated: CASSPPPVGGRTDTQYF.